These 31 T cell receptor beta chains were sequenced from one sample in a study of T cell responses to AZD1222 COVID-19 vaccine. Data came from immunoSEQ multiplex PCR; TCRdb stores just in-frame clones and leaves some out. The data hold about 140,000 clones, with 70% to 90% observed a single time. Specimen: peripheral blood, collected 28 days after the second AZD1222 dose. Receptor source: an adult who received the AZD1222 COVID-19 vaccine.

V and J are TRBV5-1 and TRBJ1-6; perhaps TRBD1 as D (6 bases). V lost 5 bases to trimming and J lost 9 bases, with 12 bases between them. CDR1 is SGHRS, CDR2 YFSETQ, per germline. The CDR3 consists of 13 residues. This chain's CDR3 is CASSSTGTSPLHF. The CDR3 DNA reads TGCGCCAGCAGTTCTACAGGGACTTCACCCCTCCACTTT. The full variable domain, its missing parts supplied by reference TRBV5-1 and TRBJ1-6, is KAGVTQTPRYLIKTRGQQVTLSCSPISGHRSVSWYQQTPGQGLQFLFEYFSETQRNKGNFPGRFSGRQFSNSRSEMNVSTLELGDSALYLCASSSTGTSPLHFGNGTRLTVT.

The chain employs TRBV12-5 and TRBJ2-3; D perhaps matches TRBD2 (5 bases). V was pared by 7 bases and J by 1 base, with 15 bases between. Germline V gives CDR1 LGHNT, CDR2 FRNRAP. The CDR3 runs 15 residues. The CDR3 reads CASARGQPGTDTQYF. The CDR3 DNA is TGTGCTAGTGCCCGGGGTCAGCCAGGCACAGATACGCAGTATTTT.

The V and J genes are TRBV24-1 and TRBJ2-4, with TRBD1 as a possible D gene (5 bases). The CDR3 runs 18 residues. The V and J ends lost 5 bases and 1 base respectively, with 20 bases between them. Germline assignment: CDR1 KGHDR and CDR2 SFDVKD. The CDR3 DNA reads TGTGCCACCAGTGCCGGAAGGGCTGATAACAGGGCCAAAAACATTCAGTACTTC. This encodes CATSAGRADNRAKNIQYF.

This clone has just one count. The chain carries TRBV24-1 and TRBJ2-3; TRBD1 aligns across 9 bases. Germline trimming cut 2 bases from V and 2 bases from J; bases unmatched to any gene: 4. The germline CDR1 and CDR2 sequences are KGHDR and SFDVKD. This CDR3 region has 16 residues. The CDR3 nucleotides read TGTGCCACCAGTGATTCCGGGACAGGGAACACAGATACGCAGTATTTT. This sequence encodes CATSDSGTGNTDTQYF.

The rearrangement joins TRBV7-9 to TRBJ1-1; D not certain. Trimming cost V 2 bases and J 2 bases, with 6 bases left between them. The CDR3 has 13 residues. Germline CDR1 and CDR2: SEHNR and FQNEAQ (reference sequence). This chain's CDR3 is CASSLQSNTEAFF. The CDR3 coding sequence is TGTGCCAGCAGCTTACAGAGTAACACTGAAGCTTTCTTT.

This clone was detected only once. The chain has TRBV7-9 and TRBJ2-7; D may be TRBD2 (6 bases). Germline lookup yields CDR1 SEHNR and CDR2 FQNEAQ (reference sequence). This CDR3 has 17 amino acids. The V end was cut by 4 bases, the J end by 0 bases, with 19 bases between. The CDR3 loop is CASSYPRGGISSYEQYF. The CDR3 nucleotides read TGTGCCAGCAGCTACCCACGGGGCGGGATTAGCTCCTACGAGCAGTACTTC.

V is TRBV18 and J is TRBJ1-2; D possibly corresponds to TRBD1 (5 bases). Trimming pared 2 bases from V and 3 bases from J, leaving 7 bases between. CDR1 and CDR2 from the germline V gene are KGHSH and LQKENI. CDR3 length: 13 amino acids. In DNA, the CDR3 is TGTGCCAGCTCACCAGTGGGGGACTATGGCTACACCTTC. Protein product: CASSPVGDYGYTF.

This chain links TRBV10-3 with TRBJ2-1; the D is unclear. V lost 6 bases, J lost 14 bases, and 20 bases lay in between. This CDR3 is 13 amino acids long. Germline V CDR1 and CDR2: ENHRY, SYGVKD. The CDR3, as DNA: TGTGCCATCAGAGAGGACCTTCTCTCCGGCGAGTTCTTC. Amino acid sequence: CAIREDLLSGEFF.

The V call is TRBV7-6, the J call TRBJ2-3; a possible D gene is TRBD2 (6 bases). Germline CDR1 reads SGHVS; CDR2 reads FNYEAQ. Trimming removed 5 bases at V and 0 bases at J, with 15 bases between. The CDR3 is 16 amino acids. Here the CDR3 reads CASSHRRATSTDTQYF. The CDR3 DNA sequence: TGTGCCAGCAGCCACAGGAGGGCAACTAGCACAGATACGCAGTATTTT.

The CDR3 region has the DNA TGTGCCAGCAGCGCAGGGGGGTTTGAGCAGTTCTTC. It translates to CASSAGGFEQFF. J is TRBJ2-1 and V is TRBV9; tentatively, D is TRBD1 (7 bases). The CDR3 loop spans 12 amino acids. Per germline, CDR1 SGDLS and CDR2 YYNGEE. Trimming removed 3 bases from V and 9 bases from J, with 10 bases in between.

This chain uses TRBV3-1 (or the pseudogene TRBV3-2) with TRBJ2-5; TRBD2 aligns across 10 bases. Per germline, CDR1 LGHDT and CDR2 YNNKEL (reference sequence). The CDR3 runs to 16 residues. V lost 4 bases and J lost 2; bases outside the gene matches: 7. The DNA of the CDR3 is TGTGCCAGCAGCCGCAATCTAGCGGGAGCACAAGAGACCCAGTACTTC. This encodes CASSRNLAGAQETQYF.

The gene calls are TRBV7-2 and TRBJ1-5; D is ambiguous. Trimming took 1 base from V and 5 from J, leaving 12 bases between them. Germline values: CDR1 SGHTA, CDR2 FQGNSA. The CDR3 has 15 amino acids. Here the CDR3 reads CASSLGTAVDQPQHF. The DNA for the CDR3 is TGTGCCAGCAGCTTAGGAACAGCGGTGGATCAGCCCCAGCATTTT. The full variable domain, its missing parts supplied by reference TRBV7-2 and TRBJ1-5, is GAGVSQSPSNKVTEKGKDVELRCDPISGHTALYWYRQSLGQGLEFLIYFQGNSAPDKSGLPSDRFSAERTGGSVSTLTIQRTQQEDSAVYLCASSLGTAVDQPQHFGDGTRLSIL.

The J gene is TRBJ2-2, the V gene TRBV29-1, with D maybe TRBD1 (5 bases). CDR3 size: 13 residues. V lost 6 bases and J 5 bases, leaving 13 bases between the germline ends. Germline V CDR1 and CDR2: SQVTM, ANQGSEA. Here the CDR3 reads CSVRVIRTGELFF. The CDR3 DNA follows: TGCAGCGTCAGGGTTATTCGGACCGGGGAGCTGTTTTTT.

CDR3 coding DNA: TGTGCCACCAGTGACCACGGGACAGGGGAAACAGATACGCAGTATTTT. Encoded protein: CATSDHGTGETDTQYF. This chain joins TRBV24-1 and TRBJ2-3, with 10 bases matching TRBD1. This CDR3 region has 16 residues. Per germline, CDR1 KGHDR and CDR2 SFDVKD. The V and J ends lost 4 bases and 3 bases, in that order; junction bases with no gene match: 6.

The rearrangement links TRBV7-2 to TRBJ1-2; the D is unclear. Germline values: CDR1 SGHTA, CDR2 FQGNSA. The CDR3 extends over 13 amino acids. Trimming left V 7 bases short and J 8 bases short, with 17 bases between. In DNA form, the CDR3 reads TGTGCCAGCAAGCCCGACGGTATTACAGGCTACACCTTC. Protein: CASKPDGITGYTF.

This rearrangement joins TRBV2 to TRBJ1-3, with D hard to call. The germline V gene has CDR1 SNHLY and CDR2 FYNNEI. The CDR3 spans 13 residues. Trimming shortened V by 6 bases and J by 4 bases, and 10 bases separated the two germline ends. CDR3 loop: CASRADGGNTIYF. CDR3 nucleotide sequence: TGTGCCAGCAGAGCGGACGGGGGAAACACCATATATTTT.

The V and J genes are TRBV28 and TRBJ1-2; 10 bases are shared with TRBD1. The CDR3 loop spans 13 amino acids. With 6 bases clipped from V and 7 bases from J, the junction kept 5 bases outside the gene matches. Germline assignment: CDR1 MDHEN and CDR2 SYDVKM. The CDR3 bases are TGTGCCAGCAGACCTGGGACAGGGGTTGGCTACACCTTC. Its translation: CASRPGTGVGYTF.

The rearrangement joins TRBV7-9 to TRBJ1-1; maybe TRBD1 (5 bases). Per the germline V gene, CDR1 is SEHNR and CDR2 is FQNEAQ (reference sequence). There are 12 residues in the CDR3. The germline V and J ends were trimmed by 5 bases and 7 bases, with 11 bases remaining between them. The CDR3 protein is CASSTGGLEAFF. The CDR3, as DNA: TGTGCCAGCAGCACCGGGGGTCTTGAAGCTTTCTTT.

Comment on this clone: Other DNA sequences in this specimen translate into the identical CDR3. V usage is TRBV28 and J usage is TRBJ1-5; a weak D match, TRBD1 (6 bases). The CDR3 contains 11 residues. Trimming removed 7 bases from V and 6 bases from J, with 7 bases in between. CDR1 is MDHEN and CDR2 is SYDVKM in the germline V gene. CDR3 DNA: TGTGCCAGCACCAGGGGTCAGCCCCAGCATTTT. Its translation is CASTRGQPQHF.

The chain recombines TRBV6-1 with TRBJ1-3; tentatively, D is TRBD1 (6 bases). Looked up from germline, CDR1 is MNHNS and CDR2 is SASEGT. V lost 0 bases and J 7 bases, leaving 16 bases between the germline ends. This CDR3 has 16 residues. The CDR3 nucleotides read TGTGCCAGCAGTGAAGCTCGTGGTCAGGGGAGCAACACCATATATTTT. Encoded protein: CASSEARGQGSNTIYF.

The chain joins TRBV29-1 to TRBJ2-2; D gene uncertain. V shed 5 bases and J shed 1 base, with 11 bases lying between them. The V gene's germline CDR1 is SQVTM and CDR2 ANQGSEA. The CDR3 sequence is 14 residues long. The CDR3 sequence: CSVSVRQNTGELFF. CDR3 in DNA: TGCAGCGTTAGTGTCCGGCAGAACACCGGGGAGCTGTTTTTT.

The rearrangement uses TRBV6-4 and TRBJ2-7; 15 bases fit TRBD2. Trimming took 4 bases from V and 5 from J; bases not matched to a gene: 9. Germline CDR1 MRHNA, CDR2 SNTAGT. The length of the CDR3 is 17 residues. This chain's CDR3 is CASSAGTSGGYGDEQYF. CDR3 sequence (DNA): TGTGCCAGCAGTGCCGGGACTAGCGGGGGGTACGGGGACGAGCAGTACTTC.

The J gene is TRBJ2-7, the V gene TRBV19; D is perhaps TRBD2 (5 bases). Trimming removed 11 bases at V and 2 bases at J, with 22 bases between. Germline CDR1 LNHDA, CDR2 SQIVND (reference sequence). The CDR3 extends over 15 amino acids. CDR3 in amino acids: CASKGEGPTPYEQYF. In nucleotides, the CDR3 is TGTGCCTCCAAGGGAGAAGGCCCGACGCCCTACGAGCAGTACTTC.

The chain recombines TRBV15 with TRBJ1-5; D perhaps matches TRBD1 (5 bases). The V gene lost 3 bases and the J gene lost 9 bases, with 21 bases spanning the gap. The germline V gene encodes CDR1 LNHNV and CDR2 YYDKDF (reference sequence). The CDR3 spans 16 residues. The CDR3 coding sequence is TGTGCCACCAGCAGGGGAGGTAGGGGCGCTCCGAGGCCCCAGCATTTT. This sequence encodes CATSRGGRGAPRPQHF.

The CDR3 sequence: CASSRNSYEQYF. The DNA of the CDR3 is TGTGCCAGCAGTCGGAACTCCTACGAGCAGTACTTC. The rearrangement links TRBV11-2 to TRBJ2-7; D gene uncertain. Germline V gene lookup returns CDR1 SGHAT and CDR2 FQNNGV. The CDR3 runs to 12 residues. V gave up 6 bases and J gave up 0 bases, with 6 bases separating them.

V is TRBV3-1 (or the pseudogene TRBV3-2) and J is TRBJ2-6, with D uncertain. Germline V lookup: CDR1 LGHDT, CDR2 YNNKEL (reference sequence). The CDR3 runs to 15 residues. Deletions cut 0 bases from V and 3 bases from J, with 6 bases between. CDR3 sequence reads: CASSQEAYGANVLTF. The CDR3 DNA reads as TGTGCCAGCAGCCAAGAGGCGTATGGGGCCAACGTCCTGACTTTC.

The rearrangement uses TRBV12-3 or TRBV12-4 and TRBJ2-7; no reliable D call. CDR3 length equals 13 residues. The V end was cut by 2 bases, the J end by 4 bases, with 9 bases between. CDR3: CASSLWSRYEQYF. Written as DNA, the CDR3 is TGTGCCAGCAGTTTATGGAGTAGATACGAGCAGTACTTC.

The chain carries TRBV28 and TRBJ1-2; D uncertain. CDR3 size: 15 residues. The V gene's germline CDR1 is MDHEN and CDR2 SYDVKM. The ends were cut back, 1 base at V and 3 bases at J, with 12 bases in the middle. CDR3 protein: CASSLLEAPYYGYTF. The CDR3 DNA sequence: TGTGCCAGCAGTTTATTGGAGGCGCCTTACTATGGCTACACCTTC.

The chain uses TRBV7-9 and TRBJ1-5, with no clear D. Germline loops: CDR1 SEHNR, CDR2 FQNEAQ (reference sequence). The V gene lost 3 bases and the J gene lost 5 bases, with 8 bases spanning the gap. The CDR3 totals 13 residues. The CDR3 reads CASSFTDDQPQHF. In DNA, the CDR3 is TGTGCCAGCAGCTTTACGGACGATCAGCCCCAGCATTTT.

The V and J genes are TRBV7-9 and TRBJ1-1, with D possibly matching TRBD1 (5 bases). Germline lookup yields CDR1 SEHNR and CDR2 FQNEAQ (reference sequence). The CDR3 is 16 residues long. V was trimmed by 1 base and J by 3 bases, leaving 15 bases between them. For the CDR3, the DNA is TGTGCCAGCAGCTTAGTTGGGCACAAAGGGGACACTGAAGCTTTCTTT. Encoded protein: CASSLVGHKGDTEAFF.

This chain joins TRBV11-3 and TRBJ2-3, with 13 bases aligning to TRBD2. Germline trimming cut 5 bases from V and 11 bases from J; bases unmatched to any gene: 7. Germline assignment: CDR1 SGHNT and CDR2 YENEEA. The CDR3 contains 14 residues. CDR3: CASSHGTSGEGQYF. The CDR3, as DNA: TGTGCCAGCAGCCATGGGACTAGCGGGGAGGGGCAGTATTTT. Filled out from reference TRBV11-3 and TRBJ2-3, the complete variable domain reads EAGVVQSPRYKIIEKKQPVAFWCNPISGHNTLYWYLQNLGQGPELLIRYENEEAVDDSQLPKDRFSAERLKGVDSTLKIQPAELGDSAVYLCASSHGTSGEGQYFGPGTRLTVL.